This T cell receptor (beta chain) was sequenced during a study of Ad26.COV2.S vaccination and SARS-CoV-2 variants (dated by TCRdb to the early 2020s). Broadly, across the study: Vaccine-arm donors came from COV1001, a multicentre, randomized, double-blind, placebo-controlled phase I-IIa trial of Ad26.COV2.S in healthy adults. Dosing of Ad26.COV2.S was intramuscular, at either 5x10^10 or 1x10^11 viral particles, delivered as one shot or as two shots spaced 56 days apart. TCRbeta repertoire sequencing served as the tool for gauging how specific and how broad the SARS-CoV-2-reactive T cell receptors were following Ad26.COV2.S vaccination. A total of approximately 30 samples were included in the TCR-sequenced set, comprising about 20 Ad26.COV2.S vaccine recipients, 5 placebo recipients and 8 SARS-CoV-2 convalescent individuals. Trial participants were randomized into five groups of five, in which low-dose or high-dose Ad26.COV2.S was given once or twice, or placebo was given on both occasions. Investigators remained blinded to trial group allocation during experiments and outcome assessment. Study-wide conclusions, independent of this receptor: It was noted by the authors that total T cell responses may have been underestimated by the TCR breadth and depth analyses. After vaccination, substantial breadth of spike-specific CD8+ and CD4+ T cell responses was reported. Ad26.COV2.S recipients had higher spike-specific TCR breadth than placebo recipients (P = 0.0014). Non-spike TCR breadth was comparable between vaccine and placebo recipients, consistent with the vaccine containing only spike. The study lacked the statistical power to compare responses across vaccine doses or regimens.

Concerning this clone itself: Its antigen remains unidentified. Per-base quality was not reported, and no clone a single base away is much larger than it.

TCRbeta CDR3 regions were sequenced with the immunoSEQ Assay. After extraction, genomic DNA underwent amplification by bias-controlled multiplex PCR, followed by high-throughput sequencing. Processing in the source paper ran as follows. Collapsing and filtering of sequences were performed to quantify the absolute abundance of each unique TCRbeta CDR3 region. Usable DNA was measured by amplifying reference genes present in all nucleated cells, and TCRbeta template counts were normalized to that usable DNA to estimate T cell fraction. Repertoire TCRs were annotated as SARS-CoV-2-specific by exact matching of V gene, CDR3 amino acid sequence and J gene to a known reactive TCR set. The reference SARS-CoV-2 TCR set was derived from MIRA and filtered for enrichment in COVID-19-positive ImmuneCODE repertoires, a step that removed public or cross-reactive TCRs. Using the MIRA antigens, annotated TCRs were further analysed by specific ORF or by position within an ORF. Depth was the summed frequency of annotated unique rearrangements, while breadth was defined as annotated unique rearrangements over total unique productive rearrangements. Two-sided Wilcoxon rank-sum tests were used to compare TCR breadth between groups. TCRdb re-hosts the immuneACCESS table, in-frame sequences only. Its copies lack some clones; in the studies checked, an unresolved V gene accounts for under half of them, and the cause for the rest is not known. V, J and clone size derive from that table, while D and trimming were established from the DNA sequence. This sample gives about 400,000 clones in total; under 90% of them show up just once. Of the sample, 7% to 9.5% is held by the ten largest clones.

Inclusive of the bounding cysteine and phenylalanine, the CDR3 is 15 residues long. Only CDR3 DNA remains: 45 bases, in frame from the first base. In the paper's terms, the treatment or condition label means: 15 to 20 received Ad26.COV2.S at low or high dose, single or two shots; a few received placebo; per-sample allocation not given. Repertoires of vaccine and placebo recipients were sequenced from samples collected on day 63 after the first injection. Cohort 1b enrolled 20 to 30 adults aged 18-55 years at a single site in Boston, USA, between 29 July and 7 August 2020. Ad26.COV2.S was a replication-incompetent adenovirus type 26 vector expressing a prefusion-stabilized SARS-CoV-2 spike protein from the original Wuhan strain.

Sequenced here: peripheral blood, sampled in a trial of Ad26.COV2.S vaccine versus placebo. The chain joins TRBV21-1 to TRBJ2-2; the table assigns TRBD2, which was not confirmed against the DNA. TRBV21-1 corresponds to a pseudogene. The sequence derives from a person aged 18-60 years who received the Ad26.COV2.S COVID-19 vaccine or a placebo. The CDR3 reads CASSTLSGNTGELFF. The DNA sequence is given as TGTGCCAGCAGCACCCTCAGCGGTAACACCGGGGAGCTGTTTTTT.